Listed here are 18 T cell receptor beta chains from one sample, sequenced in a study of cytomegalovirus exposure and HLA in healthy donors. PCR employed 60 Vbeta and 13 Jbeta primers. Only in-frame clones appear in the TCRdb table, and some are missing; sequencing was by immunoSEQ multiplex PCR. The sample includes approximately 140,000 clones, more than 65% of them seen just once. Source material: PBMCs. These TCRs come from a man in his fifties in good health and CMV-seropositive.

The rearrangement uses TRBV7-9 and TRBJ2-1; weak D call: TRBD2 (5 bases). V was pared by 1 base and J by 0 bases, with 13 bases between. The CDR3 runs to 17 residues. Germline assignment: CDR1 SEHNR and CDR2 FQNEAQ (reference sequence). The CDR3 spells CASSLVGLHRSYNEQFF. CDR3 sequence (DNA): TGTGCCAGCAGCTTAGTTGGACTTCACCGCTCCTACAATGAGCAGTTCTTC.

CDR3 in amino acids: CASSLVAEESYEQYF. The CDR3 DNA reads as TGTGCCAGCAGCTTGGTGGCTGAAGAAAGCTACGAGCAGTACTTC. The J gene is TRBJ2-7, the V gene TRBV5-4; D unresolved. This CDR3 has 15 amino acids. Trimming pared 0 bases from V and 3 bases from J, leaving 13 bases between. Per germline, CDR1 SGHNT and CDR2 YYREEE (reference sequence).

This clone has a handful of counts. The chain is built from TRBV10-2 and TRBJ2-7; 11 bases agree with TRBD1. The CDR3 is made up of 12 amino acids. Germline CDR1 reads WSHSY; CDR2 reads SAAADI. With 6 bases clipped from V and 6 bases from J, the junction kept 1 base outside the gene matches. This CDR3 is CASRDRGLEQYF. The CDR3 DNA follows: TGCGCCAGCAGGGACAGGGGGCTCGAGCAGTACTTC.

In DNA form, the CDR3 reads TGTGCCAGCAGCCGACAGGGAGGTTCCACTGAAGCTTTCTTT. Its protein product is CASSRQGGSTEAFF. The V call is TRBV7-9, the J call TRBJ1-1, with 7 positions matching TRBD1. V shed 5 bases, J shed 4 bases, and the junction held 7 bases outside the gene matches. The CDR3 runs 14 residues. In germline, CDR1 is SEHNR, CDR2 FQNEAQ (reference sequence). The full variable domain, rest sourced from reference TRBV7-9 and TRBJ1-1, is DTGVSQNPRHKITKRGQNVTFRCDPISEHNRLYWYRQTLGQGPEFLTYFQNEAQLEKSRLLSDRFSAERPKGSFSTLEIQRTEQGDSAMYLCASSRQGGSTEAFFGQGTRLTVV.

This clone came up once. This chain joins TRBV15 and TRBJ1-5; no reliable D call. Germline values: CDR1 LNHNV, CDR2 YYDKDF (reference sequence). Trimming removed 0 bases from V and 7 bases from J, with 10 bases in between. The CDR3 consists of 14 residues. Here the CDR3 DNA reads TGTGCCACCAGCAGAGATAGAAGCCTGCAGCCCCAGCATTTT. Translated: CATSRDRSLQPQHF.

This chain connects TRBV28 to TRBJ2-7; D is perhaps TRBD1 (6 bases). Trimming took off 6 bases at V and 6 bases at J, with 9 bases between the two ends. The CDR3 runs 11 residues. In germline, CDR1 is MDHEN, CDR2 SYDVKM. In nucleotides, the CDR3 is TGTGCCAGCAGCCACAGGGTCGAGCAGTACTTC. Its translation: CASSHRVEQYF.

This clone occurred once. The chain has TRBV28 and TRBJ2-1, with 9 bases identical to TRBD1. CDR3 size: 14 residues. V dropped 6 bases and J dropped 4; count of bases not matched to a gene: 4. The germline V gene encodes CDR1 MDHEN and CDR2 SYDVKM. CDR3 nucleotide sequence: TGTGCCAGCAGGCCGGGACAGGGATACAATGAGCAGTTCTTC. This gives the protein CASRPGQGYNEQFF.

The genes are TRBV5-5 and TRBJ2-2; 9 nucleotides agree with TRBD1. This CDR3 is built from 16 residues. The J segment lost 3 bases and the V segment lost 0 bases, leaving 3 bases of the junction unmatched. The germline V gene encodes CDR1 SGHKS and CDR2 YYEKEE (reference sequence). In DNA form, the CDR3 reads TGTGCCAGCAGCTTGGAGACAGGGGGATACACCGGGGAGCTGTTTTTT. This translates into CASSLETGGYTGELFF.

This rearrangement joins TRBV6-1 to TRBJ1-1; no clear D gene. Germline assignment: CDR1 MNHNS and CDR2 SASEGT. V lost 8 bases and J lost 4, with 14 bases in between. CDR3 size: 13 residues. CDR3 residues: CASSRDLSTEAFF. The CDR3 DNA is TGTGCCAGCTCTCGGGATTTGAGCACTGAAGCTTTCTTT.

V is TRBV6-5 and J is TRBJ1-2; unclear D gene. This CDR3 contains 13 residues. Trimming took off 2 bases at V and 1 base at J, with 5 bases between the two ends. Germline loops: CDR1 MNHEY, CDR2 SVGAGI. The CDR3 DNA is TGTGCCAGCAGTTACGAGGGTAACTATGGCTACACCTTC. It is translated as CASSYEGNYGYTF.

The chain has TRBV5-1 and TRBJ2-7; D unresolved. This CDR3 region has 14 residues. CDR1 is SGHRS, CDR2 YFSETQ, per germline. Trimming left V 0 bases short and J 3 bases short, with 10 bases between. DNA of the CDR3: TGCGCCAGCAGCTTGGATGGAGCCAGCTACGAGCAGTACTTC. Translating gives CASSLDGASYEQYF. Full variable domain (rest looked up from reference TRBV5-1 and TRBJ2-7): KAGVTQTPRYLIKTRGQQVTLSCSPISGHRSVSWYQQTPGQGLQFLFEYFSETQRNKGNFPGRFSGRQFSNSRSEMNVSTLELGDSALYLCASSLDGASYEQYFGPGTRLTVT.

The rearrangement joins TRBV5-1 to TRBJ1-6; the match to TRBD1 covers 9 bases. CDR1 and CDR2 (germline): SGHRS, YFSETQ. This CDR3 region has 15 residues. Unmatched junction bases numbered 4, after V lost 3 bases and J lost 6 bases. The DNA of the CDR3 is TGCGCCAGCAGCTCAGTGACAGGGGGTAATTCACCCCTCCACTTT. Its translation: CASSSVTGGNSPLHF.

The rearrangement links TRBV9 to TRBJ2-1; the D gene is possibly TRBD2 (5 bases). Trimming took 0 bases from V and 4 from J, leaving 11 bases between them. Germline V gives CDR1 SGDLS, CDR2 YYNGEE. This CDR3 is built from 15 residues. CDR3 protein: CASSVGGSRYNEQFF. CDR3 coding DNA: TGTGCCAGCAGCGTAGGAGGGAGTCGGTACAATGAGCAGTTCTTC.

The genes are TRBV4-2 and TRBJ2-1, with 8 bases matching TRBD2. The CDR3 has 19 amino acids. The V segment lost 0 bases and the J segment 6 bases; nucleotides outside the gene matches: 16. Germline V gives CDR1 LGHNA, CDR2 YNFKEQ. The CDR3: CASSQDGRGLAYNGNEQFF. Written as DNA, the CDR3 is TGTGCCAGCAGCCAAGATGGACGCGGACTAGCTTACAACGGCAATGAGCAGTTCTTC.

The genes are TRBV9 and TRBJ2-1; TRBD2 matches at 10 bases. With V trimmed by 3 bases and J by 7 bases, 7 bases remained unmatched. Germline loops: CDR1 SGDLS, CDR2 YYNGEE. CDR3 length equals 15 residues. The CDR3 DNA reads as TGTGCCAGCAGCGGTAGCGGGAGGATTTCTAATGAGCAGTTCTTC. Protein product: CASSGSGRISNEQFF.

With respect to this clone: The same CDR3 is also encoded by other DNA sequences in this sample. The chain joins TRBV7-9 to TRBJ2-7; TRBD2 is a possible D gene (6 bases). CDR1 is SEHNR and CDR2 is FQNEAQ in the germline V gene (reference sequence). With 4 bases removed from V and 2 bases from J, the gap between germline ends came to 12 bases. This CDR3 has 14 residues. For the CDR3, the DNA is TGTGCCAGCAGCTCCACCGGGACTGCCTACGAGCAGTACTTC. Amino acid sequence: CASSSTGTAYEQYF.

This clone was observed a few times. The chain combines TRBV27 with TRBJ2-2, with TRBD1 as a possible D gene (5 bases). The CDR3 is 14 residues long. V lost 0 bases and J lost 7, with 9 bases in between. CDR1 and CDR2 (germline): MNHEY, SMNVEV (reference sequence). The CDR3 DNA is TGTGCCAGCAGTTTATCCCAGGGCAACGGGGAGCTGTTTTTT. Encoded protein: CASSLSQGNGELFF.

The genes are TRBV4-2 and TRBJ2-1; TRBD2 agrees at 12 bases. CDR3 size: 16 residues. Germline V gives CDR1 LGHNA, CDR2 YNFKEQ. After removal of 3 bases from V and 5 bases from J, the junction contained 5 bases not matched to a gene. The CDR3 DNA follows: TGTGCCAGCAGCCATATGACTAGCGGGAGTAACAATGAGCAGTTCTTC. The encoded protein is CASSHMTSGSNNEQFF.